One and the same sample provided the 3 T cell receptor beta chains below, sequenced in a study of blood T cell repertoires in COVID-19. Profiled with immunoSEQ multiplex PCR; TCRdb holds only in-frame clones, not every one. The data show 55,000 to 65,000 clones, with 79% seen just once and approximately 3.4% held by the top ten. The source material was peripheral blood. The receptors here all came from a man between 60 and 70 years old with acute or convalescent COVID-19.

The CDR3 spells CASRPAPGDEQFF. CDR3 nucleotide sequence: TGTGCCAGCAGGCCGGCCCCCGGGGATGAGCAGTTCTTC. The V call is TRBV3-1 (or the pseudogene TRBV3-2), the J call TRBJ2-1, with TRBD2 as a possible D gene (5 bases). V was cut by 6 bases and J by 8 bases, with 14 bases left in between. CDR1 and CDR2 from the germline V gene are LGHDT and YNNKEL (reference sequence). The CDR3 sequence is 13 residues long.

V is TRBV19 and J is TRBJ2-1; TRBD2 aligns across 8 bases. Trimming at V came to 1 base and at J to 0 bases, leaving 5 bases not matched to a gene. Germline lookup yields CDR1 LNHDA and CDR2 SQIVND (reference sequence). CDR3 length equals 17 residues. This CDR3 reads CASSIGLARSSYNEQFF. As DNA, the CDR3 is TGTGCCAGTAGTATAGGACTAGCGCGGAGCTCCTACAATGAGCAGTTCTTC.

CDR3 protein: CASRLQGAGTGELFF. DNA for the CDR3: TGTGCCAGCAGACTACAGGGGGCGGGCACCGGGGAGCTGTTTTTT. The genes are TRBV25-1 and TRBJ2-2, with 9 bases aligning to TRBD1. CDR1 is MGHDK and CDR2 is SYGVNS in the germline V gene. The length of the CDR3 is 15 residues. V lost 6 bases to trimming and J lost 4 bases; unmatched junction nucleotides: 6.